Listed here are 4 T cell receptor beta chains from one sample, sequenced in a study of blood T cell repertoires in COVID-19. TCRdb's copy holds only in-frame clones and misses some; the assay was immunoSEQ multiplex PCR. The data contain roughly 100,000 clones, around 80% of them singletons. The sequenced sample consisted of peripheral blood. These receptors were collected from a man aged 60-69 years with active or convalescent COVID-19.

This rearrangement joins TRBV9 to TRBJ2-3; tentative D call: TRBD2 (6 bases). There are 15 residues in the CDR3. The germline V gene has CDR1 SGDLS and CDR2 YYNGEE. Trimming left V 0 bases short and J 3 bases short, with 11 bases between. CDR3 nucleotide sequence: TGTGCCAGCAGCGTAGGCGGGATTGGGACAGATACGCAGTATTTT. It encodes CASSVGGIGTDTQYF.

This clone showed up just once. The CDR3 DNA follows: TGTGCCACCAAAAGGGGACTAGCGGGAGGAATGTATGAGCAGTTCTTC. It is translated as CATKRGLAGGMYEQFF. The chain employs TRBV11-2 and TRBJ2-1, with 15 bases fitting TRBD2. The CDR3 extends over 16 amino acids. Looked up from germline, CDR1 is SGHAT and CDR2 is FQNNGV. V shed 10 bases, J shed 8 bases, and the junction held 12 bases outside the gene matches.

This clone was observed once. The rearrangement uses TRBV28 and TRBJ2-3; 7 bases map to TRBD2. This CDR3 region has 22 residues. With V trimmed by 5 bases and J by 2 bases, 28 bases remained unmatched. Germline CDR1 and CDR2: MDHEN and SYDVKM. CDR3 protein: CASSLYYRVWRGGWRLTDTQYF. CDR3 coding DNA: TGTGCCAGCAGTCTATACTATAGGGTGTGGCGCGGGGGATGGAGACTCACAGATACGCAGTATTTT.

The chain combines TRBV7-2 with TRBJ2-1, with TRBD2 matching over 8 bases. J gave up 9 bases and V 7 bases, and 20 bases lay outside the gene matches. This CDR3 is 17 amino acids long. The germline CDR1 and CDR2 sequences are SGHTA and FQGNSA. Here the CDR3 reads CASIRGPGLVTQGEQFF. The CDR3 DNA follows: TGTGCCAGCATTCGGGGACCGGGACTAGTGACACAGGGTGAGCAGTTCTTC.